Given below is one TCR beta chain in context. Under the authors' procedure: How many nucleated cells were present was estimated from reference gene primer amplification. Libraries were prepared by immunoSEQ multiplex PCR; TCRdb keeps only in-frame clonotypes and omits some of them. Clonal size and the V and J genes are those of that table, whereas D and trimming came from the DNA. The data contain hundreds of thousands of clones, 87% of them seen just once; the ten biggest clones take up approximately 12%. This entry is derived from a study of blood T cell repertoires in COVID-19. About the research overall: Whether acute or convalescent, the COVID-19 samples came from the United States, Italy and Spain. PBMCs, B-cell-depleted T cells, or T cells were the source of the cDNA or gDNA that made up the material.

The sample taken for sequencing was peripheral blood. The sequence was obtained from a woman younger than 35 who had recovered from COVID-19.

The CDR3 nucleotides are TGTGCCAGCAGCCAGCCTATGGGACTAGCGGGAGGGCGCGAGCAGTACTTC. It translates to CASSQPMGLAGGREQYF. This chain links TRBV13 with TRBJ2-7, with 16 bases aligning to TRBD2. Germline V gene lookup returns CDR1 PRHDT and CDR2 FYEKMQ (reference sequence). The CDR3 contains 17 residues. V trimming: 5 bases; J trimming: 6 bases; junction bases outside the gene matches: 10.